A selection of T cell receptor beta chains follows, all from one sample in a study of blood T cell repertoires in COVID-19. Sequencing was performed with immunoSEQ multiplex PCR; in TCRdb, only in-frame clones are kept and a portion is missing. The sample has under 300,000 clones, roughly 90% seen once; the top ten hold about 6%. What was sequenced was PBMCs or T cells enriched from blood (not recorded which). The receptors here all came from a woman in her 30s with acute COVID-19. Both conserved end residues are part of each CDR3. The D gene is left open where the match is weak. Clone size is shown for a subset of rows, as once, few, many or a class of expanded clone.

v_call: TRBV6-1; clone_size: -; j_call: TRBJ1-4; d_call: TRBD1; cdr3_aa: CASSDGSGGEKLFF; cdr3_nt: TGTGCCAGCAGTGACGGTTCAGGGGGTGAAAAACTGTTTTTT
v_call: TRBV11-1; clone_size: -; j_call: TRBJ2-3; d_call: TRBD2; cdr3_aa: CASSELAGGTDTQYF; cdr3_nt: TGTGCCAGCAGCGAGCTAGCGGGGGGCACAGATACGCAGTATTTT
v_call: TRBV24-1; clone_size: -; j_call: TRBJ2-1; d_call: TRBD2; cdr3_aa: CATSDSQAGGPYNEQFF; cdr3_nt: TGTGCCACCAGTGATTCGCAAGCGGGAGGGCCGTACAATGAGCAGTTCTTC
v_call: TRBV4-1; clone_size: few; j_call: TRBJ1-1; d_call: TRBD1; cdr3_aa: CASSQGDRVNTEAFF; cdr3_nt: TGCGCCAGCAGCCAAGGCGACAGGGTGAACACTGAAGCTTTCTTT
v_call: TRBV19; clone_size: once; j_call: TRBJ1-1; d_call: -; cdr3_aa: CASSIQGDTEAFF; cdr3_nt: TGTGCCAGTAGTATCCAGGGTGACACTGAAGCTTTCTTT
v_call: TRBV18; clone_size: -; j_call: TRBJ1-5; d_call: TRBD1; cdr3_aa: CASSPPRGQDPVSNQPQHF; cdr3_nt: TGTGCCAGCTCACCACCGAGAGGACAGGATCCCGTTAGCAATCAGCCCCAGCATTTT
v_call: TRBV6-1; clone_size: -; j_call: TRBJ1-1; d_call: -; cdr3_aa: CASSEGLSLTEAFF; cdr3_nt: TGTGCCAGCAGTGAAGGTCTAAGTCTCACTGAAGCTTTCTTT
v_call: TRBV3-1/TRBV3-2; clone_size: -; j_call: TRBJ2-5; d_call: TRBD2; cdr3_aa: CASSLAGAYQETQYF; cdr3_nt: TGTGCCAGCAGCCTAGCGGGGGCCTACCAAGAGACCCAGTACTTC
v_call: TRBV11-2; clone_size: -; j_call: TRBJ2-7; d_call: TRBD1; cdr3_aa: CASSQRTGGSEQYF; cdr3_nt: TGTGCCAGCAGCCAACGGACAGGCGGTAGCGAGCAGTACTTC
v_call: TRBV5-1; clone_size: few; j_call: TRBJ2-1; d_call: -; cdr3_aa: CASGRTHSSYNEQFF; cdr3_nt: TGCGCCAGCGGAAGGACTCACAGCTCCTACAATGAGCAGTTCTTC
v_call: TRBV28; clone_size: -; j_call: TRBJ1-4; d_call: -; cdr3_aa: CASRDSLNEKLFF; cdr3_nt: TGTGCCAGCAGGGACAGCCTTAATGAAAAACTGTTTTTT
v_call: TRBV4-1; clone_size: once; j_call: TRBJ2-5; d_call: -; cdr3_aa: CASSQAGSQETQYF; cdr3_nt: TGCGCCAGCAGCCAAGCAGGCAGCCAAGAGACCCAGTACTTC
v_call: TRBV2; clone_size: -; j_call: TRBJ1-4; d_call: -; cdr3_aa: CASSESTVSSEKLFF; cdr3_nt: TGTGCCAGCAGTGAATCGACCGTCTCTAGTGAAAAACTGTTTTTT
v_call: TRBV5-6; clone_size: -; j_call: TRBJ1-2; d_call: -; cdr3_aa: CASSLFPGSQGYTF; cdr3_nt: TGTGCCAGCAGCTTGTTTCCGGGGAGTCAGGGCTACACCTTC
v_call: TRBV19; clone_size: -; j_call: TRBJ2-3; d_call: -; cdr3_aa: CASSPTGPQSTDTQYF; cdr3_nt: TGTGCCAGTAGTCCGACAGGACCCCAGAGCACAGATACGCAGTATTTT
v_call: TRBV19; clone_size: few; j_call: TRBJ2-1; d_call: -; cdr3_aa: CATVRGGGEVDEQFF; cdr3_nt: TGTGCCACTGTAAGGGGGGGCGGGGAGGTAGATGAGCAGTTCTTC
v_call: TRBV19; clone_size: -; j_call: TRBJ1-2; d_call: TRBD1; cdr3_aa: CASSSGQTLGYTF; cdr3_nt: TGTGCCAGTAGTTCGGGACAGACACTTGGCTACACCTTC
v_call: TRBV15; clone_size: -; j_call: TRBJ2-3; d_call: -; cdr3_aa: CATSRVQIQIFTDTQYF; cdr3_nt: TGTGCCACCAGCAGAGTACAAATTCAGATATTCACAGATACGCAGTATTTT
v_call: TRBV15; clone_size: -; j_call: TRBJ1-5; d_call: TRBD1; cdr3_aa: CATSQDRANQPQHF; cdr3_nt: TGTGCCACCAGCCAAGACAGGGCCAATCAGCCCCAGCATTTT
v_call: TRBV6-5; clone_size: -; j_call: TRBJ1-2; d_call: TRBD1; cdr3_aa: CASSTGGVWGYGYTF; cdr3_nt: TGTGCCAGCAGTACAGGGGGGGTCTGGGGCTATGGCTACACCTTC
v_call: TRBV9; clone_size: -; j_call: TRBJ2-5; d_call: -; cdr3_aa: CASSVGRPGRMETQYF; cdr3_nt: TGTGCCAGCAGCGTAGGGAGGCCCGGCAGGATGGAGACCCAGTACTTC
v_call: TRBV2; clone_size: -; j_call: TRBJ2-5; d_call: TRBD1; cdr3_aa: CAKRQGGETQYF; cdr3_nt: TGTGCCAAACGACAGGGGGGGGAGACCCAGTACTTC
v_call: TRBV5-1; clone_size: -; j_call: TRBJ2-5; d_call: -; cdr3_aa: CASSSLRTAETQYF; cdr3_nt: TGCGCCAGCAGCTCGTTAAGGACAGCAGAGACCCAGTACTTC
v_call: TRBV6-5; clone_size: -; j_call: TRBJ1-5; d_call: -; cdr3_aa: CASSYTAGNQPQHF; cdr3_nt: TGTGCCAGCAGTTATACGGCGGGGAATCAGCCCCAGCATTTT
v_call: TRBV19; clone_size: -; j_call: TRBJ1-5; d_call: -; cdr3_aa: CASSIAGQPQHF; cdr3_nt: TGTGCCAGTAGTATTGCGGGTCAGCCCCAGCATTTT
v_call: TRBV11-2; clone_size: -; j_call: TRBJ2-1; d_call: TRBD1; cdr3_aa: CASSKGTGTGENNEQFF; cdr3_nt: TGTGCCAGCAGCAAAGGGACTGGGACAGGGGAGAACAATGAGCAGTTCTTC
v_call: TRBV27; clone_size: -; j_call: TRBJ2-7; d_call: TRBD2; cdr3_aa: CARGGSYEQYF; cdr3_nt: TGTGCCAGGGGGGGGTCCTACGAGCAGTACTTC
v_call: TRBV7-8; clone_size: -; j_call: TRBJ1-1; d_call: TRBD1; cdr3_aa: CASSLVGQGVTEAFF; cdr3_nt: TGTGCCAGCAGCTTAGTCGGACAGGGCGTCACTGAAGCTTTCTTT
v_call: TRBV5-1; clone_size: -; j_call: TRBJ1-2; d_call: -; cdr3_aa: CASSPSRVYGYTF; cdr3_nt: TGCGCCAGCAGCCCCTCCAGGGTCTATGGCTACACCTTC
v_call: TRBV2; clone_size: -; j_call: TRBJ2-7; d_call: -; cdr3_aa: CASSETGYSYEQYF; cdr3_nt: TGTGCCAGCAGTGAAACAGGTTATTCCTACGAGCAGTACTTC
v_call: TRBV14; clone_size: -; j_call: TRBJ1-2; d_call: -; cdr3_aa: CASSQGSRAYNYGYTF; cdr3_nt: TGTGCCAGCAGCCAAGGTTCCAGGGCCTATAACTATGGCTACACCTTC
v_call: TRBV5-8; clone_size: -; j_call: TRBJ2-5; d_call: TRBD2; cdr3_aa: CASSFWGLAGQETQYF; cdr3_nt: TGTGCCAGCAGCTTTTGGGGACTAGCGGGTCAAGAGACCCAGTACTTC
v_call: TRBV28; clone_size: -; j_call: TRBJ2-1; d_call: -; cdr3_aa: CASRYGITYNEQFF; cdr3_nt: TGTGCCAGCAGGTACGGGATAACCTACAATGAGCAGTTCTTC
v_call: TRBV5-6; clone_size: -; j_call: TRBJ1-4; d_call: TRBD1; cdr3_aa: CASSLGAGQGPVNEKLFF; cdr3_nt: TGTGCCAGCAGCTTGGGGGCGGGACAGGGGCCGGTTAATGAAAAACTGTTTTTT
v_call: TRBV7-3; clone_size: -; j_call: TRBJ2-5; d_call: TRBD1; cdr3_aa: CASSLGQGEETQYF; cdr3_nt: TGTGCCAGCAGCTTAGGGCAGGGGGAAGAGACCCAGTACTTC
v_call: TRBV28; clone_size: -; j_call: TRBJ2-1; d_call: -; cdr3_aa: CASSLSTGSYNEQFF; cdr3_nt: TGTGCCAGCAGTTTATCAACAGGGTCCTACAATGAGCAGTTCTTC
v_call: TRBV5-5; clone_size: -; j_call: TRBJ1-5; d_call: -; cdr3_aa: CASSLGTGSNQPQHF; cdr3_nt: TGTGCCAGCAGCTTGGGCACAGGTAGCAATCAGCCCCAGCATTTT
v_call: TRBV2; clone_size: -; j_call: TRBJ2-2; d_call: TRBD2; cdr3_aa: CASTQRGTGELFF; cdr3_nt: TGTGCCAGCACACAGCGGGGAACCGGGGAGCTGTTTTTT
v_call: TRBV28; clone_size: -; j_call: TRBJ1-2; d_call: TRBD1; cdr3_aa: CASSEPKDRAYGYTF; cdr3_nt: TGTGCCAGCAGTGAACCAAAGGACAGGGCCTATGGCTACACCTTC
v_call: TRBV6-5; clone_size: -; j_call: TRBJ2-7; d_call: -; cdr3_aa: CASSYTGVHEQYF; cdr3_nt: TGTGCCAGCAGTTATACAGGTGTCCACGAGCAGTACTTC
v_call: TRBV6-6; clone_size: -; j_call: TRBJ1-4; d_call: TRBD1; cdr3_aa: CASSPRTGIATNEKLFF; cdr3_nt: TGTGCCAGCAGTCCTAGGACAGGAATTGCAACTAATGAAAAACTGTTTTTT
v_call: TRBV6-4; clone_size: -; j_call: TRBJ2-3; d_call: TRBD1; cdr3_aa: CASSPGGRKGYAVKRDTQYF; cdr3_nt: TGTGCCAGCAGCCCAGGGGGTCGGAAGGGATACGCAGTAAAAAGGGATACGCAGTATTTT
v_call: TRBV11-2; clone_size: once; j_call: TRBJ1-5; d_call: -; cdr3_aa: CASSFGAGNQPQHF; cdr3_nt: TGTGCCAGCAGCTTTGGGGCAGGCAATCAGCCCCAGCATTTT
v_call: TRBV5-1; clone_size: -; j_call: TRBJ2-1; d_call: TRBD1; cdr3_aa: CASSLGDSFSYNEQFF; cdr3_nt: TGCGCCAGCAGCTTGGGGGACAGTTTCTCCTACAATGAGCAGTTCTTC
v_call: TRBV24-1; clone_size: -; j_call: TRBJ1-5; d_call: TRBD1; cdr3_aa: CATSGDRANQPQHF; cdr3_nt: TGTGCCACCAGTGGGGACAGGGCGAATCAGCCCCAGCATTTT
v_call: TRBV5-4; clone_size: -; j_call: TRBJ1-6; d_call: TRBD1; cdr3_aa: CASRLDRANSPLHF; cdr3_nt: TGTGCCAGCAGACTCGACAGGGCGAATTCACCCCTCCACTTT
v_call: TRBV23-1; clone_size: few; j_call: TRBJ2-3; d_call: TRBD1; cdr3_aa: CARGQGSTDTQYF; cdr3_nt: TGCGCCAGGGGACAGGGAAGCACAGATACGCAGTATTTT
v_call: TRBV10-3; clone_size: -; j_call: TRBJ2-7; d_call: -; cdr3_aa: CAISENSALMNKVYEQYF; cdr3_nt: TGTGCCATCAGTGAGAATAGCGCCCTGATGAACAAAGTGTACGAGCAGTACTTC
v_call: TRBV19; clone_size: once; j_call: TRBJ1-5; d_call: TRBD1; cdr3_aa: CASSIKQGSAIRNQPQHF; cdr3_nt: TGTGCCAGTAGTATCAAACAGGGGTCCGCAATCCGCAATCAGCCCCAGCATTTT
v_call: TRBV11-2; clone_size: -; j_call: TRBJ2-1; d_call: TRBD2; cdr3_aa: CASSGRFGGSFGNEQFF; cdr3_nt: TGTGCCAGCAGCGGCCGATTCGGCGGGAGTTTCGGCAATGAGCAGTTCTTC
v_call: TRBV15; clone_size: -; j_call: TRBJ2-7; d_call: -; cdr3_aa: CATSRDVFGPGSSYEQYF; cdr3_nt: TGTGCCACCAGCAGAGACGTGTTTGGGCCGGGGAGCTCCTACGAGCAGTACTTC
v_call: TRBV7-9; clone_size: -; j_call: TRBJ1-1; d_call: -; cdr3_aa: CASSLAPQGLTEAFF; cdr3_nt: TGTGCCAGCAGCTTGGCGCCCCAGGGTTTGACTGAAGCTTTCTTT
v_call: TRBV19; clone_size: -; j_call: TRBJ1-5; d_call: -; cdr3_aa: CASRKQLHNQPQHF; cdr3_nt: TGTGCCAGTAGAAAACAGCTACACAATCAGCCCCAGCATTTT
v_call: TRBV7-9; clone_size: once; j_call: TRBJ2-3; d_call: -; cdr3_aa: CASSLKQTTDTQYF; cdr3_nt: TGTGCCAGCAGCTTAAAGCAAACCACAGATACGCAGTATTTT
v_call: TRBV25-1; clone_size: -; j_call: TRBJ1-5; d_call: -; cdr3_aa: CASSESSGNQPQHF; cdr3_nt: TGTGCCAGCAGTGAATCGTCAGGCAATCAGCCCCAGCATTTT
v_call: TRBV28; clone_size: once; j_call: TRBJ1-3; d_call: -; cdr3_aa: CASSSDRLSGNTIYF; cdr3_nt: TGTGCCAGCAGTTCCGACAGGCTCTCTGGAAACACCATATATTTT
v_call: TRBV9; clone_size: -; j_call: TRBJ1-6; d_call: -; cdr3_aa: CASSVAGAPLHF; cdr3_nt: TGTGCCAGCAGCGTAGCGGGTGCACCCCTCCACTTT
v_call: TRBV29-1; clone_size: -; j_call: TRBJ1-2; d_call: -; cdr3_aa: CSGGGGQGSYGYTF; cdr3_nt: TGCAGCGGAGGGGGAGGGCAAGGGAGCTATGGCTACACCTTC
v_call: TRBV5-6; clone_size: -; j_call: TRBJ2-7; d_call: -; cdr3_aa: CASSLAGGNYEQYF; cdr3_nt: TGTGCCAGCAGCTTGGCCGGGGGAAACTACGAGCAGTACTTC